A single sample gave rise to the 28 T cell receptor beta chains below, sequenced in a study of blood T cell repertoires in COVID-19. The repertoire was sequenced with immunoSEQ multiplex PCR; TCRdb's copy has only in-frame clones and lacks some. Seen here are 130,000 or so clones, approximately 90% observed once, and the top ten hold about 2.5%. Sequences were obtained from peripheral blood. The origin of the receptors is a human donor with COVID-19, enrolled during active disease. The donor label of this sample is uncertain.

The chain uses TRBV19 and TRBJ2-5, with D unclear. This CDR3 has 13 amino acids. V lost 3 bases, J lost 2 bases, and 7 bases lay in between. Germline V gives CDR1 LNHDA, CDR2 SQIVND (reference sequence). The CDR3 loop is CASSINTQETQYF. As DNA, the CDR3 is TGTGCCAGTAGTATTAATACTCAAGAGACCCAGTACTTC.

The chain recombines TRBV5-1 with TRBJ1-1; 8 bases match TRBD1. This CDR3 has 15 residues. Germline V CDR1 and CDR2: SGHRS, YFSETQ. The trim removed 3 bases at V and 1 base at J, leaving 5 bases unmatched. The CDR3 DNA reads TGCGCCAGCAGCTCCGGACAGGGAGCGAACACTGAAGCTTTCTTT. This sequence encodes CASSSGQGANTEAFF.

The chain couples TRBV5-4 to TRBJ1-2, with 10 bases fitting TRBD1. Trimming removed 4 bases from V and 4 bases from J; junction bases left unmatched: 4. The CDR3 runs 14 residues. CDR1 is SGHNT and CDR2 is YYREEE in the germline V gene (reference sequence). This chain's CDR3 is CASSRQGATYGYTF. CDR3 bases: TGTGCCAGCAGCCGACAGGGGGCGACCTATGGCTACACCTTC.

The CDR3 sequence: CAIRAGLAGTGELFF. CDR3 DNA: TGTGCCATCAGGGCGGGACTAGCGGGCACCGGGGAGCTGTTTTTT. This chain connects TRBV10-3 to TRBJ2-2, with TRBD2 matching 12 bases. V lost 6 bases and J lost 4; bases outside the gene matches: 3. The germline V gene encodes CDR1 ENHRY and CDR2 SYGVKD. This CDR3 is built from 15 residues.

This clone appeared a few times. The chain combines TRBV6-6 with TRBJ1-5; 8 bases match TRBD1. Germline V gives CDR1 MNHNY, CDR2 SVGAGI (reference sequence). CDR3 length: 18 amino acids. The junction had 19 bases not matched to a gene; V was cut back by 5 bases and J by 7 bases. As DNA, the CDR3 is TGTGCCAGCAGTCCTCGCTGGGATGACAGGGGCAATATCCAGCCCCAGCATTTT. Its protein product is CASSPRWDDRGNIQPQHF.

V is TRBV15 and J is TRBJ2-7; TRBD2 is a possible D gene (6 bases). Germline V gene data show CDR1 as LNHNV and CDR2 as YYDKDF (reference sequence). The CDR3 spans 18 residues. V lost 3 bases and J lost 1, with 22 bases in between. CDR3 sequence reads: CATSSDSGTLMGSYEQYF. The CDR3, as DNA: TGTGCCACCAGCAGTGATAGCGGAACCCTAATGGGATCCTACGAGCAGTACTTC.

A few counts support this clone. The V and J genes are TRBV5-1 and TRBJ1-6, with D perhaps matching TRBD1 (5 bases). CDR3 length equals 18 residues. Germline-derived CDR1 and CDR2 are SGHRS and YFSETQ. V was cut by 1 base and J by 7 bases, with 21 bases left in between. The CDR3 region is CASSLTLTGTAGNSPLHF. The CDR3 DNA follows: TGCGCCAGCAGCTTGACCTTGACGGGGACCGCGGGAAATTCACCCCTCCACTTT.

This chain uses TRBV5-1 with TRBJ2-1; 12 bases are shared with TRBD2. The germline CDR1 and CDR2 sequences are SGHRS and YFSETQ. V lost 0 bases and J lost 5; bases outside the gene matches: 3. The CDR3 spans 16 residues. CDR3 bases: TGCGCCAGCAGCTTGGGGGGGACTAGCGGGCACAATGAGCAGTTCTTC. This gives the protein CASSLGGTSGHNEQFF.

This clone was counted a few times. CDR3 amino acids: CAWSVLAGGETQYF. CDR3 bases: TGTGCCTGGAGTGTACTCGCGGGAGGGGAGACCCAGTACTTC. This chain links TRBV30 with TRBJ2-5; TRBD2 matches at 9 bases. Germline V lookup: CDR1 GTSNPN, CDR2 SVGIG (reference sequence). V lost 0 bases and J lost 5; bases outside the gene matches: 4. The CDR3 totals 14 residues.

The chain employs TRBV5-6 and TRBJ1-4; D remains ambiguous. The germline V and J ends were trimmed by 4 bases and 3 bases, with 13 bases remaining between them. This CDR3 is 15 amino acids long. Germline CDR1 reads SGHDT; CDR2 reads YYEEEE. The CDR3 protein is CASSPHPSPNEKLFF. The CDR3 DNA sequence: TGTGCCAGCAGCCCACATCCAAGTCCTAATGAAAAACTGTTTTTT.

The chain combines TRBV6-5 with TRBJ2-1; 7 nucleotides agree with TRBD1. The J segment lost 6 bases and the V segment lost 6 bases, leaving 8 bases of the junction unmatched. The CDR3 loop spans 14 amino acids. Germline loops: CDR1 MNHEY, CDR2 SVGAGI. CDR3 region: CASRPGQTPNEQFF. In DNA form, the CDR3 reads TGTGCCAGCAGGCCGGGACAGACTCCCAATGAGCAGTTCTTC.

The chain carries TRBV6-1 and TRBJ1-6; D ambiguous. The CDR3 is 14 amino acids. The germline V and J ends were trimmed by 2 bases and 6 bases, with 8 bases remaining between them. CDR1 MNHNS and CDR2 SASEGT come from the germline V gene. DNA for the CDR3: TGTGCCAGCAGTGAATCTGGACTTAATTCACCCCTCCACTTT. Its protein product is CASSESGLNSPLHF.

Here the CDR3 DNA reads TGCAGCGTTCGAACAGGAACTTATGGCTACACCTTC. It translates to CSVRTGTYGYTF. This chain uses TRBV29-1 with TRBJ1-2; D perhaps matches TRBD1 (5 bases). The CDR3 consists of 12 residues. The V end lost 5 bases, the J end lost 5 bases, and 12 bases lay between the germline ends. The germline V gene encodes CDR1 SQVTM and CDR2 ANQGSEA.

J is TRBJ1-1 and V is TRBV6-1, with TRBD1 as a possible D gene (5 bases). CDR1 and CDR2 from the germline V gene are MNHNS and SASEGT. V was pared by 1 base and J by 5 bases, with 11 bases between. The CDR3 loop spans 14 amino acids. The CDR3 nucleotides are TGTGCCAGCAGTGAAGACGGGGGTGGAACTGAAGCTTTCTTT. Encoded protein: CASSEDGGGTEAFF.

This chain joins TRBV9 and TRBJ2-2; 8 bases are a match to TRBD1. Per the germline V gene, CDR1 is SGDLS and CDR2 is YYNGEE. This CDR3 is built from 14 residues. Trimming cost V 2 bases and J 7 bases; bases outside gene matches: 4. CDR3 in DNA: TGTGCCAGCAGCGTGGCAGGGGGCATCGGGGAGCTGTTTTTT. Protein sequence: CASSVAGGIGELFF.

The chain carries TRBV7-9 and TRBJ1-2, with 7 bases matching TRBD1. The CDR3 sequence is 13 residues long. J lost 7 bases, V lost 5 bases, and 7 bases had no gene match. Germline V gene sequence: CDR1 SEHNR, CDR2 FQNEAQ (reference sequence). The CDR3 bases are TGTGCCAGCAGCCGACAGGGATCCGGTGGCTACACCTTC. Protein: CASSRQGSGGYTF.

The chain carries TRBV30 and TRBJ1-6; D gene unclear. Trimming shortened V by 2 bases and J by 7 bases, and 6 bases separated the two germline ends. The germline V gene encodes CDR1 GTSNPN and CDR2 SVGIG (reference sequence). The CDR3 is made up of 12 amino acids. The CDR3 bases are TGTGCCTGGAGTCCCTTAAATTCACCCCTCCACTTT. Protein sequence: CAWSPLNSPLHF.

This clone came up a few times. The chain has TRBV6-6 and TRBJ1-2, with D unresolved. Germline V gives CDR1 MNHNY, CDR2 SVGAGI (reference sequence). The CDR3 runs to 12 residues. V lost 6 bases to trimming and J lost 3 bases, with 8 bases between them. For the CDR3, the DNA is TGTGCCAGCAGGGCTCTAGACTATGGCTACACCTTC. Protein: CASRALDYGYTF.

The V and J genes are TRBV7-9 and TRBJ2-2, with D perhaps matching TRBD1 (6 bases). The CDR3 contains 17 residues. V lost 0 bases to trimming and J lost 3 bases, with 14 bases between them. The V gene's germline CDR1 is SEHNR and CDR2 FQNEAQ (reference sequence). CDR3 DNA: TGTGCCAGCAGCTTAGCGTCGTCAGGGGCGGACACCGGGGAGCTGTTTTTT. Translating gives CASSLASSGADTGELFF. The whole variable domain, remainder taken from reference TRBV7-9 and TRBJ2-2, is DTGVSQNPRHKITKRGQNVTFRCDPISEHNRLYWYRQTLGQGPEFLTYFQNEAQLEKSRLLSDRFSAERPKGSFSTLEIQRTEQGDSAMYLCASSLASSGADTGELFFGEGSRLTVL.

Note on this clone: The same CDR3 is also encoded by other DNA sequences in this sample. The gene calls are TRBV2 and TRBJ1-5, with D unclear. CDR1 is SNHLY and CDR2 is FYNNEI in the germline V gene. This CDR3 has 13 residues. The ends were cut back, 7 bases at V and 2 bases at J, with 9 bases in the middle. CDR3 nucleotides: TGTGCCAGCAAGGAGGGTCGCAATCAGCCCCAGCATTTT. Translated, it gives CASKEGRNQPQHF. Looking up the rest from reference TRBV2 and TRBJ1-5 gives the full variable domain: EPEVTQTPSHQVTQMGQEVILRCVPISNHLYFYWYRQILGQKVEFLVSFYNNEISEKSEIFDDQFSVERPDGSNFTLKIRSTKLEDSAMYFCASKEGRNQPQHFGDGTRLSIL.

The CDR3: CASSIDAGPETQYF. CDR3 in DNA: TGTGCCAGTAGTATAGATGCGGGACCCGAGACCCAGTACTTC. This chain links TRBV19 with TRBJ2-5, with TRBD2 as a possible D gene (6 bases). Germline CDR1 and CDR2: LNHDA and SQIVND (reference sequence). The V end was cut by 0 bases, the J end by 5 bases, with 10 bases between. The CDR3 runs to 14 residues.

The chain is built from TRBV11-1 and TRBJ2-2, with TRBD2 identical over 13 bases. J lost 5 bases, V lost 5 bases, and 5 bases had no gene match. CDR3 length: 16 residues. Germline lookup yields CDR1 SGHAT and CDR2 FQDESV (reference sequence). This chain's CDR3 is CASSLGTSGETGELFF. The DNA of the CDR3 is TGTGCCAGCAGCCTAGGGACTAGCGGGGAAACCGGGGAGCTGTTTTTT.

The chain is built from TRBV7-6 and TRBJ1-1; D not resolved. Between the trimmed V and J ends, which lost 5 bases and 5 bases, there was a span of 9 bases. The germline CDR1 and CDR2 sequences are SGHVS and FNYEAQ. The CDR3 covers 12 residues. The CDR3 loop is CASSPRGTEAFF. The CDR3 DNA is TGTGCCAGCAGCCCTAGAGGGACTGAAGCTTTCTTT. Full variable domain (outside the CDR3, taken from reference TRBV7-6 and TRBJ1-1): GAGVSQSPRYKVTKRGQDVALRCDPISGHVSLYWYRQALGQGPEFLTYFNYEAQQDKSGLPNDRFSAERPEGSISTLTIQRTEQRDSAMYRCASSPRGTEAFFGQGTRLTVV.

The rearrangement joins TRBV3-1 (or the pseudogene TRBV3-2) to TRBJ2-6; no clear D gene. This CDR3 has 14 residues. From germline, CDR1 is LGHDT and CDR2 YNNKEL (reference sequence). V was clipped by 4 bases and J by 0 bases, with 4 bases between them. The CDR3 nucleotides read TGTGCCAGCAGCCCTATCTCTGGGGCCAACGTCCTGACTTTC. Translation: CASSPISGANVLTF.

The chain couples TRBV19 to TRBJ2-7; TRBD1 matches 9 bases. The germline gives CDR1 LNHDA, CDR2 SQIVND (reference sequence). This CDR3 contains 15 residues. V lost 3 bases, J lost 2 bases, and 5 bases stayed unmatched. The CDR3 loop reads CASSITGGLTYEQYF. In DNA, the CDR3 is TGTGCCAGTAGTATTACAGGGGGCCTCACCTACGAGCAGTACTTC.

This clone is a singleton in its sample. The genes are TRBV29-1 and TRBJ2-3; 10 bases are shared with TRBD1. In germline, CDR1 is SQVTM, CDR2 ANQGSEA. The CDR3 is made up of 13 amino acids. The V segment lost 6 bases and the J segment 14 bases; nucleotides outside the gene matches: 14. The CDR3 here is CSVMPGGTGVRYF. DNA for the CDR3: TGCAGCGTGATGCCGGGCGGGACAGGGGTAAGGTATTTT.

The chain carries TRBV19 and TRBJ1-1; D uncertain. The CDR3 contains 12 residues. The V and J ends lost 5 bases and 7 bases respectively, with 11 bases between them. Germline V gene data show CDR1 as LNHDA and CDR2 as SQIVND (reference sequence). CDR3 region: CASSERGIEAFF. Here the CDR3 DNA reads TGTGCCAGTAGTGAGCGCGGGATTGAAGCTTTCTTT.

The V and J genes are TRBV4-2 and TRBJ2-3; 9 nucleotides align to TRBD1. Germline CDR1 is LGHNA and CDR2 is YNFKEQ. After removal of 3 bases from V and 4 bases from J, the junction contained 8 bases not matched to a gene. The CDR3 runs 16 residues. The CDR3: CASSQQTGGYADTQYF. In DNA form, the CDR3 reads TGTGCCAGCAGCCAGCAGACAGGGGGGTACGCAGATACGCAGTATTTT.